Below, 8 T cell receptor beta chains from the same sample are listed, as sequenced in a study of glioma-infiltrating T cells. Using RNA template, CDR3s of TCR alpha and beta were amplified with iRepertoire arm-PCR. TCRdb analysed the multiplex PCR reads with MiXCR anew, one entry per CDR3 protein. The data hold 100,000 to 150,000 distinct CDR3 sequences, with roughly 24% observed a single time. The source material was glioma tissue, nonneoplastic brain tissue, or PBMCs (not recorded which). These receptors originate from a human donor with low-grade glioma or glioblastoma, undergoing nonglioma brain surgery, or in good health (not recorded which).

This clonotype was seen a handful of times. The V gene is TRBV5-1, the J gene TRBJ2-3; maybe TRBD1 (6 bases). The CDR3 contains 15 residues. V lost 4 bases, J lost 0 bases, and 12 bases lay in between. Germline-derived CDR1 and CDR2 are SGHRS and YFSETQ. This CDR3 reads CASSPGTTSTDTQYF. In DNA form, the CDR3 reads TGCGCCAGCAGCCCCGGGACAACTAGCACAGATACGCAGTATTTT.

The chain employs TRBV4-3 and TRBJ2-2; D not certain. The germline V and J ends were trimmed by 6 bases and 6 bases, with 23 bases remaining between them. Germline V gives CDR1 LGHNA, CDR2 YSLEER. The CDR3 extends over 17 amino acids. In nucleotides, the CDR3 is TGCGCCAGCAGGCAATACCGCGGCAGCCAAGTCTCCGGGGAGCTGTTTTTT. Its protein product is CASRQYRGSQVSGELFF.

This clonotype came up many times. The chain joins TRBV6-1 to TRBJ1-4; D is possibly TRBD1 (6 bases). The CDR3 is 15 amino acids. Germline V lookup: CDR1 MNHNS, CDR2 SASEGT. V lost 5 bases and J 15 bases, leaving 25 bases between the germline ends. CDR3 in amino acids: CASSISRTLQGMMFF. The CDR3, as DNA: TGTGCCAGCAGTATAAGCCGCACCTTACAGGGAATGATGTTTTTT.

The sample holds many counts of this clonotype. The rearrangement uses TRBV24-1 and TRBJ2-1, with 12 positions matching TRBD2. The CDR3 has 14 residues. Germline lookup yields CDR1 KGHDR and CDR2 SFDVKD. J lost 8 bases, V lost 4 bases, and 2 bases had no gene match. CDR3 sequence (DNA): TGTGCCACCAGTGAGACTAGCGGGAGCCATGAGCAGTTCTTC. This sequence encodes CATSETSGSHEQFF.

This clonotype turned up a few times. The CDR3 DNA reads TGTGCCAGCAGCCGAATACCGGGTTCGAACACTGAAGCTTTCTTT. It specifies CASSRIPGSNTEAFF. V and J are TRBV3-1 and TRBJ1-1; no firm D call. Trimming left V 4 bases short and J 1 base short, with 13 bases between. The CDR3 length is 15 residues. Looked up from germline, CDR1 is LGHDT and CDR2 is YNNKEL (reference sequence).

Only a few counts were recorded for this clonotype. V and J are TRBV18 and TRBJ1-3; D call uncertain. The CDR3 length is 15 residues. Trimming stripped 3 bases from V and 0 bases from J, with 9 bases between. CDR1 KGHSH and CDR2 LQKENI come from the germline V gene. The CDR3, as DNA: TGTGCCAGCTCACCCCGGGCAGGCTCTGGAAACACCATATATTTT. Protein product: CASSPRAGSGNTIYF. Full variable domain (remainder filled in from reference TRBV18 and TRBJ1-3): NAGVMQNPRHLVRRRGQEARLRCSPMKGHSHVYWYRQLPEEGLKFMVYLQKENIIDESGMPKERFSAEFPKEGPSILRIQQVVRGDSAAYFCASSPRAGSGNTIYFGEGSWLTVV.

There are many counts of this clonotype. The chain recombines TRBV12-3 or TRBV12-4 with TRBJ2-3; D is unresolved. This CDR3 has 15 amino acids. V shed 5 bases and J shed 0 bases, with 12 bases lying between them. This CDR3 reads CASSIGRRSTDTQYF. The DNA for the CDR3 is TGTGCCAGCAGTATAGGGCGCAGAAGCACAGATACGCAGTATTTT.

V is TRBV19 and J is TRBJ2-7; D is uncertain. V was cut by 8 bases and J by 0 bases, with 17 bases left in between. Germline V gene sequence: CDR1 LNHDA, CDR2 SQIVND (reference sequence). The CDR3 contains 15 residues. The CDR3 here is CASDNVRVSSYEQYF. The DNA of the CDR3 is TGTGCCAGTGATAATGTGCGCGTCAGCTCCTACGAGCAGTACTTC. Drawing the rest from reference TRBV19 and TRBJ2-7, the complete variable domain is DGGITQSPKYLFRKEGQNVTLSCEQNLNHDAMYWYRQDPGQGLRLIYYSQIVNDFQKGDIAEGYSVSREKKESFPLTVTSAQKNPTAFYLCASDNVRVSSYEQYFGPGTRLTVT.